What follows are 17 T cell receptor beta chains derived from one specimen sequenced in a study of CD4 and CD8 cells across lung adenocarcinoma regions. One entry per CDR3 protein, called by TCRdb with MiXCR from the PCR reads. The sample records about 20,000 distinct CDR3 sequences, 54% being singletons. Sequencing was performed on CD8+ T cells from the center of a lung tumor. The receptors shown here come from a female donor with lung adenocarcinoma. The CD4 and CD8 labels of this study may be unreliable.

J is TRBJ2-1 and V is TRBV6-1, with TRBD1 matching over 10 bases. The CDR3 length is 13 residues. The trim removed 6 bases at V and 7 bases at J, leaving 3 bases unmatched. In germline, CDR1 is MNHNS, CDR2 SASEGT. Here the CDR3 DNA reads TGTGCCAGCAGGCGGACAGGGGGAAATGAGCAGTTCTTC. Translated: CASRRTGGNEQFF.

A remark on this clonotype: Compared with germline, one end of the junction differs, possibly owing to a read error. V is TRBV6-4 and J is TRBJ2-5; maybe TRBD2 (7 bases). This CDR3 spans 15 amino acids. Germline-derived CDR1 and CDR2 are MRHNA and SNTAGT. For the CDR3, the DNA is TGTGCCAGGGGGCCCGGGGGCGGGGGCCAAGAGACGCAGTACTTT. As protein: CARGPGGGGQETQYF.

This clonotype was recorded at least ten times. The chain uses TRBV7-6 and TRBJ2-2, with D unresolved. CDR1 and CDR2 (germline): SGHVS, FNYEAQ. Between the trimmed V and J ends, which lost 4 bases and 0 bases, there was a span of 9 bases. The CDR3 extends over 15 amino acids. The CDR3 region is CASSWVTANTGELFF. The CDR3 DNA follows: TGTGCCAGCAGCTGGGTCACGGCGAACACCGGGGAGCTGTTTTTT.

This clonotype was counted only a few times. V and J are TRBV7-2 and TRBJ2-1; D not resolved. The V and J ends lost 5 bases and 2 bases respectively, with 13 bases between them. In germline, CDR1 is SGHTA, CDR2 FQGNSA. This CDR3 contains 15 residues. This CDR3 is CASSRGLSPYNEQFF. The DNA of the CDR3 is TGTGCCAGCAGCCGCGGTCTAAGTCCCTACAATGAGCAGTTCTTC.

This clonotype was seen a few times. J is TRBJ2-3 and V is TRBV6-1; D is uncertain. With 11 bases removed from V and 6 bases from J, the gap between germline ends came to 21 bases. Germline CDR1 is MNHNS and CDR2 is SASEGT. CDR3 size: 14 residues. DNA for the CDR3: TGTGCCGGAAAGATGCACCTTGAGTCGGATACGCAGTATTTT. It encodes CAGKMHLESDTQYF.

As for this clonotype: The junction departs from the called germline gene at one end, perhaps through a read error. The chain has TRBV6-1 and TRBJ2-2; D may be TRBD2 (6 bases). This CDR3 spans 15 amino acids. From germline, CDR1 is MNHNS and CDR2 SASEGT. CDR3 DNA: TGTGCCAGCAAAAAGACGGGGGTGGACACCGAGGCGCTGTATTTT. Translation gives CASKKTGVDTEALYF.

About this clonotype: The junction departs from the called germline gene at one end, perhaps through a read error. The chain links TRBV7-9 to TRBJ2-3; a possible D gene is TRBD2 (7 bases). CDR1 SEHNR and CDR2 FQNEAQ come from the germline V gene (reference sequence). There are 16 residues in the CDR3. This CDR3 is CASGGTGSGNQDTQYF. CDR3 coding DNA: TGTGCCAGCGGGGGCACCGGGAGCGGGAACCAAGATACGCAGTATTTC.

By share of the sample, this clonotype is medium-sized (0.01 to 0.1%). This chain links TRBV10-1 with TRBJ2-1; TRBD2 agrees at 7 bases. The CDR3 loop spans 13 amino acids. Per germline, CDR1 WNHNN and CDR2 SYGVQD (reference sequence). Trimming at V came to 3 bases and at J to 5 bases, leaving 1 base not matched to a gene. The CDR3: CASSEGTNNEQFF. In DNA, the CDR3 is TGCGCCAGCAGTGAAGGGACTAACAATGAGCAGTTCTTC.

This clonotype has a handful of counts. This chain connects TRBV6-1 to TRBJ2-3; weak D call: TRBD2 (7 bases). The DNA end lines up better with TRBJ2-4; the J call may be wrong. Germline V gives CDR1 MNHNS, CDR2 SASEGT. The CDR3 is made up of 15 amino acids. DNA for the CDR3: TGTGCCAGCAGGCAGACGGGGGGCGCCACAGACACTCAGTACTTC. Translated: CASRQTGGATDTQYF.

This clonotype was seen a single time. CDR3 bases: TGCGCCAGCAGGGGGGGGCGGTCGGAGAACTCAGGGGCCGGGGAGCTGTTTTTT. Protein sequence: CASRGGRSENSGAGELFF. The rearrangement uses TRBV4-1 and TRBJ2-2, with D maybe TRBD2 (7 bases). This CDR3 contains 18 residues. CDR1 and CDR2 from the germline V gene are MGHRA and YSYEKL. Trimming shortened V by 6 bases and J by 6 bases, and 26 bases separated the two germline ends.

In its sample, this clonotype was seen a few times. V gene TRBV6-5 combines with J gene TRBJ2-2, with 10 bases that match TRBD1. The CDR3 length is 16 residues. Germline V gene data show CDR1 as MNHEY and CDR2 as SVGAGI. Unmatched junction bases numbered 4, after V lost 3 bases and J lost 3 bases. The CDR3 here is CASSYQGQGYTGELFF. The CDR3, as DNA: TGTGCCAGCAGTTATCAGGGACAGGGGTACACCGGGGAGCTGTTTTTT.

This clonotype has just a few counts. CDR3 DNA sequence: TGTGCCAGCAGTTTCACGGTCCCCACTACAGATACGCAGTATTTT. Translated, it gives CASSFTVPTTDTQYF. The V call is TRBV28, the J call TRBJ2-3; D not certain. The germline V gene encodes CDR1 MDHEN and CDR2 SYDVKM. The V end was cut by 3 bases, the J end by 3 bases, with 13 bases between. The CDR3 totals 15 residues.

A word on this clonotype: Sequence at one end of the junction differs from germline and may be a read error. The rearrangement uses TRBV6-1 and TRBJ2-2; no clear D gene. The J call is doubtful: the DNA matches TRBJ2-3 better. This CDR3 region has 17 residues. Per germline, CDR1 MNHNS and CDR2 SASEGT. The CDR3 coding sequence is TGTGCCAGCAGCCCCTCCCCTTGGGGTGTGAGCACAGATGCGCAGTATTTT. Translation gives CASSPSPWGVSTDAQYF.

V and J are TRBV6-1 and TRBJ2-5; 7 bases align to TRBD2. Germline-derived CDR1 and CDR2 are MNHNS and SASEGT. This CDR3 comprises 20 residues. J was trimmed by 4 bases and V by 6 bases; bases with no gene match: 26. The CDR3 coding sequence is TGTGCCAGCAGCGTTACCCCGGTGGGGCGCGGGGGTAGTGGCACAGAGACCCAGTACTTC. Translated: CASSVTPVGRGGSGTETQYF.

V gene TRBV7-6 combines with J gene TRBJ2-1; 10 bases are shared with TRBD1. CDR1 and CDR2 from the germline V gene are SGHVS and FNYEAQ. The CDR3 spans 17 residues. J gave up 2 bases and V 5 bases, and 9 bases lay outside the gene matches. CDR3 in amino acids: CASSPRRGTGAYNEQFF. In DNA, the CDR3 is TGTGCCAGCAGCCCCCGGAGGGGGACAGGGGCCTACAATGAGCAGTTCTTC.

In the case of this clonotype: One end of the junction does not line up with germline, which may come from a read error. This chain uses TRBV6-1 with TRBJ2-3, with D possibly TRBD2 on 6 matching bases. CDR1 MNHNS and CDR2 SASEGT come from the germline V gene. The CDR3 is made up of 15 amino acids. The CDR3 nucleotides are TGTGCCAGCAGCGGACTGGCGGGAAGCACAGAGACGCAGTATTTT. It translates to CASSGLAGSTETQYF.

The rearrangement links TRBV7-2 to TRBJ2-3, with D possibly TRBD2 on 5 matching bases. Between the trimmed V and J ends, which lost 4 bases and 2 bases, there was a span of 13 bases. CDR1 SGHTA and CDR2 FQGNSA come from the germline V gene. This CDR3 is 15 amino acids long. CDR3 region: CASSSTRAVTDTQYF. CDR3 DNA sequence: TGTGCCAGCAGCTCTACAAGAGCGGTCACAGATACGCAGTATTTT.